This T cell receptor beta chain is drawn from a study of regulatory T cells in long-lasting Graves disease. Whole-study context: With positive TSH receptor antibodies and over 5 years of antithyroid drugs, Graves' disease was considered persistent.

Libraries of TCR beta came from iRepertoire HTBI primers plus Arm-PCR of CDR3 regions. TCRdb redid the calling of the multiplex PCR reads with MiXCR, one entry per CDR3 protein. The sample contains roughly 700,000 distinct CDR3 sequences, 25% to 35% of which appear only once. The germline V and J ends were trimmed by 6 bases and 7 bases, with 12 bases remaining between them. CDR1 is MDHEN, CDR2 SYDVKM, per germline. This CDR3 has 12 amino acids. Regarding the study as a whole: What was studied was peripheral blood only, and not thyroid tissue. TRBV28 was favored in persistent disease, as were TRBJ1-2 and TRBJ2-5.

This clonotype was counted at least ten times. The antigen remains undetermined. As for time point: persistent/refractory GD, antithyroid drugs over 5 years with positive TRAb. Following extraction of RNA from PBMCs, that RNA was used to make the TCR library. J is TRBJ1-2 and V is TRBV28; D unresolved. Specimen: peripheral blood mononuclear cells (PBMCs), collected when the disease was refractory, from a patient treated with antithyroid drugs. The receptor was derived from a female donor with Graves disease. The CDR3 region is CASSQHGVGYTF. The CDR3 DNA sequence: TGTGCCAGCAGCCAACACGGGGTTGGCTACACCTTC.